The next 2 T cell receptor beta chains were all read from a single sample in a study of blood T cell repertoires in COVID-19. Only in-frame clones appear in the TCRdb table, and some are missing; sequencing was by immunoSEQ multiplex PCR. In the table there are about 300,000 clones, around 90% of which are singletons. The sequencing input was PBMCs or T cells enriched from blood (not recorded which). Receptors were obtained from a woman in her thirties who had recovered from COVID-19.

This clone was seen a few times. Other DNA sequences in this specimen translate into the identical CDR3. V is TRBV7-9 and J is TRBJ1-3; 10 bases line up with TRBD1. This CDR3 is built from 15 residues. Germline V gene sequence: CDR1 SEHNR, CDR2 FQNEAQ (reference sequence). J lost 2 bases, V lost 5 bases, and 3 bases had no gene match. CDR3 coding DNA: TGTGCCAGCAGCCCAGGACAGGGGGCTGGAAACACCATATATTTT. Its protein is CASSPGQGAGNTIYF.

The chain joins TRBV5-1 to TRBJ1-2; 7 bases fit TRBD1. Trimming removed 4 bases from V and 7 bases from J; junction bases left unmatched: 10. The CDR3 is 14 amino acids. Germline lookup yields CDR1 SGHRS and CDR2 YFSETQ. In nucleotides, the CDR3 is TGCGCCAGCAGCCCACAGGGGCCCCAGGGTGGCTACACCTTC. Translation gives CASSPQGPQGGYTF. Full variable domain (missing parts from reference TRBV5-1 and TRBJ1-2): KAGVTQTPRYLIKTRGQQVTLSCSPISGHRSVSWYQQTPGQGLQFLFEYFSETQRNKGNFPGRFSGRQFSNSRSEMNVSTLELGDSALYLCASSPQGPQGGYTFGSGTRLTVV.